This T cell receptor beta chain is from a study of blood T cell repertoires in COVID-19. CDR1 SGHRS and CDR2 YFSETQ come from the germline V gene. V was shortened by 4 bases and J by 6 bases, with 10 bases between the two germline ends. This CDR3 has 12 residues. Per the authors' pipeline: Amplification of reference gene primers provided the estimated nucleated cell counts. Repertoires were generated with immunoSEQ multiplex PCR, while TCRdb's copy carries only in-frame clones and drops some. That table supplies the V and J calls and clone size; D and trimming were determined from the DNA. The sample yields more than 60,000 clones, about 88% seen once.

This receptor was identified in an elderly man with COVID-19, enrolled during active disease. The sample comprised peripheral blood. The chain employs TRBV5-1 and TRBJ2-5, with D possibly TRBD2 on 7 matching bases. CDR3 loop: CASSPGGQTQYF. Written as DNA, the CDR3 is TGCGCCAGCAGCCCCGGGGGGCAGACCCAGTACTTC.